This T cell receptor (beta chain) is from a study of blood T cell repertoires in COVID-19. Study information: There were acute and convalescent COVID-19 samples, and they came from the United States, Italy and Spain.

Sequenced by immunoSEQ multiplex PCR; TCRdb stores in-frame clones only, minus some. The sample gives around 100,000 clones, approximately 88% of which show up once; approximately 26% is in the top ten. Sequencing was carried out using peripheral blood. This TCR derives from a man aged 60 to 75 with acute or convalescent COVID-19.

CDR3 bases: TGTGCCAGCTCACCGATTTCGTACAGGGGGCAAGAGACCCAGTACTTC. Its protein product is CASSPISYRGQETQYF. The chain joins TRBV18 to TRBJ2-5; 8 bases match TRBD1. Germline CDR1 and CDR2: KGHSH and LQKENI. The V and J ends lost 3 bases and 2 bases, in that order; junction bases with no gene match: 8. This CDR3 contains 16 residues.